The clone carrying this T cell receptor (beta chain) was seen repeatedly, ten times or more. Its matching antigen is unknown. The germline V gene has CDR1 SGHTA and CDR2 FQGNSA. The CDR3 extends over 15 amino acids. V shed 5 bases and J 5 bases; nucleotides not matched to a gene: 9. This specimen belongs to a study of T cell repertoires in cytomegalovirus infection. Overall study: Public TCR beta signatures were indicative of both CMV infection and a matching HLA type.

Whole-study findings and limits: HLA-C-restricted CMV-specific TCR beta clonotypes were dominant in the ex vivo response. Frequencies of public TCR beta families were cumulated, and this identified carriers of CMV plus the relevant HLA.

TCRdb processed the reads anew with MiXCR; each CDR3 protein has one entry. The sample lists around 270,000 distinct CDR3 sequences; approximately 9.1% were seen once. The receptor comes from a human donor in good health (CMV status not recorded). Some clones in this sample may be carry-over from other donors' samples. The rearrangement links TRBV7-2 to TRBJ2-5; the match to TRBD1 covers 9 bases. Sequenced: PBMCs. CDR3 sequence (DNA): TGTGCCAGCAGCAAGCTACAGGGGGCACGGGAGACCCAGTACTTC. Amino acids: CASSKLQGARETQYF.